Shown below are 16 T cell receptor beta chains from a single sample sequenced in a study of blood T cells in healthy people across ages. Through a sample-barcoded 5' primer and a J-beta primer mix, a second PCR was run for roughly 6 to 11 cycles. TCRdb analysed the 5' RACE reads with MiXCR anew, one entry per CDR3 protein. The sample has 550,000 to 600,000 distinct CDR3 sequences, around 48% seen once. Sequencing input: blood. Source of these receptors: an elderly man in good health.

The rearrangement joins TRBV15 to TRBJ2-1, with a possible D match to TRBD2 (5 bases). The CDR3 length is 15 residues. The germline V and J ends were trimmed by 3 bases and 5 bases, with 14 bases remaining between them. The germline gives CDR1 LNHNV, CDR2 YYDKDF (reference sequence). CDR3 protein: CATSRHGIWDNEQFF. The CDR3 DNA follows: TGTGCCACCAGCAGGCACGGGATTTGGGACAATGAGCAGTTCTTC.

V and J are TRBV20-1 and TRBJ1-2; TRBD1 matches 11 bases. Per the germline V gene, CDR1 is DFQATT and CDR2 is SNEGSKA (reference sequence). V was clipped by 3 bases and J by 8 bases; unmatched bases: 8. The CDR3 is 14 amino acids. This CDR3 reads CSASGGQGAWGYTF. Here the CDR3 DNA reads TGCAGTGCTAGCGGAGGACAGGGGGCTTGGGGCTACACCTTC.

This clonotype was found a few times. The chain is built from TRBV24-1 and TRBJ2-1; 7 nucleotides align to TRBD2. Germline loops: CDR1 KGHDR, CDR2 SFDVKD. V was pared by 3 bases and J by 4 bases, with 17 bases of the junction left unmatched. The CDR3 contains 19 residues. The CDR3, as DNA: TGTGCCACCAGTGATCCTCAGCCGTCAGCGGGGAACCGGTACAATGAGCAGTTCTTC. It translates to CATSDPQPSAGNRYNEQFF.

This rearrangement joins TRBV6-6 to TRBJ1-1; D unresolved. Trimming took 2 bases from V and 5 from J, leaving 6 bases between them. CDR3 length: 12 amino acids. CDR1 is MNHNY and CDR2 is SVGAGI in the germline V gene (reference sequence). CDR3 DNA sequence: TGTGCCAGCAGTTACCGGGATACTGAAGCTTTCTTT. As protein: CASSYRDTEAFF.

The chain links TRBV5-1 to TRBJ1-1; TRBD1 aligns across 7 bases. Unmatched junction bases numbered 10, after V lost 4 bases and J lost 4 bases. Germline lookup yields CDR1 SGHRS and CDR2 YFSETQ. This CDR3 contains 15 residues. The CDR3: CASSRSPGGRTEAFF. CDR3 bases: TGCGCCAGCAGCCGATCGCCAGGGGGGCGCACTGAAGCTTTCTTT.

The V and J genes are TRBV20-1 and TRBJ1-1, with TRBD1 identical over 7 bases. The ends lost 6 bases at V and 4 bases at J; junction bases unmatched: 2. Germline V lookup: CDR1 DFQATT, CDR2 SNEGSKA (reference sequence). The CDR3 is 11 amino acids. The CDR3 loop reads CSAQGPTEAFF. For the CDR3, the DNA is TGCAGTGCACAGGGGCCCACTGAAGCTTTCTTT.

The V and J genes are TRBV25-1 and TRBJ2-2; D ambiguous. V shed 3 bases and J shed 5 bases, with 13 bases lying between them. The CDR3 loop spans 15 amino acids. Germline V gene lookup returns CDR1 MGHDK and CDR2 SYGVNS. The CDR3 region is CASSEPGPGTGELFF. In nucleotides, the CDR3 is TGTGCCAGCAGTGAGCCGGGCCCTGGAACCGGGGAGCTGTTTTTT.

The rearrangement links TRBV20-1 to TRBJ1-6; D is ambiguous. V lost 3 bases to trimming and J lost 11 bases, with 2 bases between them. Per the germline V gene, CDR1 is DFQATT and CDR2 is SNEGSKA (reference sequence). CDR3 size: 9 residues. In nucleotides, the CDR3 is TGCAGTGCTAGCCCACCCCTCCACTTT. This encodes CSASPPLHF.

This rearrangement joins TRBV6-1 to TRBJ2-7; D perhaps matches TRBD2 (5 bases). The ends were cut back, 8 bases at V and 0 bases at J, with 11 bases in the middle. Germline V CDR1 and CDR2: MNHNS, SASEGT. CDR3 size: 13 residues. CDR3 sequence: CASLDSPSYEQYF. DNA for the CDR3: TGTGCCAGCCTGGACTCGCCCTCCTACGAGCAGTACTTC.

This chain connects TRBV20-1 to TRBJ2-1; TRBD2 aligns across 10 bases. The CDR3 is 16 amino acids. V lost 5 bases to trimming and J lost 7 bases; unmatched junction nucleotides: 14. In germline, CDR1 is DFQATT, CDR2 SNEGSKA (reference sequence). CDR3 in DNA: TGCAGTGCTCAGGGGTTAAGAGCGGGAGGGGATAATGAGCAGTTCTTC. Translating gives CSAQGLRAGGDNEQFF.

The chain employs TRBV7-2 and TRBJ2-7; the D gene is possibly TRBD2 (6 bases). V lost 8 bases, J lost 3 bases, and 14 bases lay in between. The CDR3 runs 13 residues. In germline, CDR1 is SGHTA, CDR2 FQGNSA. CDR3 residues: CASGLRGVYEQYF. The CDR3 DNA sequence: TGTGCCAGCGGGCTTCGCGGGGTCTACGAGCAGTACTTC.

This chain joins TRBV5-1 and TRBJ2-7; D call uncertain. V was trimmed by 1 base and J by 0 bases, leaving 8 bases between them. Per the germline V gene, CDR1 is SGHRS and CDR2 is YFSETQ. The CDR3 is 14 amino acids. The CDR3 loop reads CASSLSSRSYEQYF. CDR3 DNA: TGCGCCAGCAGCTTGTCCAGTCGCTCCTACGAGCAGTACTTC.

The chain recombines TRBV20-1 with TRBJ1-5, with no clear D. With 1 base removed from V and 4 bases from J, the gap between germline ends came to 8 bases. Germline CDR1 is DFQATT and CDR2 is SNEGSKA (reference sequence). The CDR3 is 13 residues long. CDR3 in amino acids: CSARGQTNQPQHF. The CDR3 DNA reads TGCAGTGCTAGAGGTCAGACGAATCAGCCCCAGCATTTT.

This clonotype has more than one count but fewer than ten. This chain connects TRBV29-1 to TRBJ2-5; 10 bases are shared with TRBD1. Germline CDR1 is SQVTM and CDR2 is ANQGSEA. This CDR3 is 13 amino acids long. The V gene end was trimmed by 6 bases and the J gene end by 4 bases; junction bases not matched to a gene: 5. CDR3 protein: CSVARTGGETQYF. CDR3 sequence (DNA): TGCAGCGTCGCCAGGACAGGGGGAGAGACCCAGTACTTC.

This clonotype was observed at least ten times. The J gene is TRBJ1-2, the V gene TRBV7-9, with D tentatively TRBD1 (5 bases). The germline CDR1 and CDR2 sequences are SEHNR and FQNEAQ (reference sequence). This CDR3 is 19 amino acids long. Trimming shortened V by 4 bases and J by 7 bases, and 31 bases separated the two germline ends. The CDR3 nucleotides are TGTGCCAGCAGCTCGGTTGTGCCCCACCCGTCAGGGTTCGGTGCTGGCTACACCTTC. It codes for CASSSVVPHPSGFGAGYTF.

The rearrangement joins TRBV20-1 to TRBJ1-6; D unclear. Trimming pared 2 bases from V and 13 bases from J, leaving 15 bases between. The CDR3 totals 13 residues. Germline CDR1 and CDR2: DFQATT and SNEGSKA (reference sequence). As DNA, the CDR3 is TGCAGTGCTAGACCCCGGGTCCCTCATCCCCTCCACTTT. Protein product: CSARPRVPHPLHF.